The T cell receptor beta chain under discussion was sequenced for a study of read filtering for tumor transcriptome and immune sequencing. Overall study: Transcriptome libraries were built from DNase-treated RNA. Study findings and constraints: Around 82% of IR-seq clonotypes had a single read, yet these held roughly 3.7% of reads. The sorted CD138-negative fraction was a mixed bone marrow immune population, not purified T cells.

This CDR3 is built from 16 residues. With 4 bases removed from V and 2 bases from J, the gap between germline ends came to 17 bases. This library used roughly 430 ng RNA and molecular barcoded adaptors spanning alpha/delta and beta/gamma chains. TCRdb passed the reads through MiXCR, listing each CDR3 protein once. The table includes over 35,000 distinct CDR3 sequences, 10% to 15% detected once. This clonotype was seen at least ten times. The antigen remains unidentified. The sequence was obtained from a donor aged 40 or older with multiple myeloma. The gene calls are TRBV23-1 and TRBJ1-2, with D uncertain. TRBV23-1 is identified as an open reading frame with a role that is uncertain. The specimen sequenced was a population of CD138-negative cells sorted from bone marrow. The CDR3 is CASSLRRSAVNYGYTF. DNA for the CDR3: TGCGCCAGCAGTCTAAGACGATCGGCGGTAAACTATGGCTACACCTTC.